A selection of T cell receptor beta chains follows, all from one sample in a study of cytomegalovirus exposure and HLA in healthy donors. Assay used: immunoSEQ multiplex PCR; TCRdb lists only in-frame clones, some missing. The data show 130,000 to 150,000 clones, about 64% seen once. The sequenced material came from PBMCs. The receptors come from a man aged 55-75 years in good health and CMV-seronegative. Both conserved end residues are part of each CDR3. D genes are given only for firm matches. Some rows have no size entry. The others give once, few or many, or a class for an expanded clone.

d_gene,v_gene,abundance,j_gene,CDR3nt,CDR3aa
NA,TRBV30,NA,TRBJ1-4,TGTGCTTACCGGGACAAAGGAGAAAAACTGTTTTTT,CAYRDKGEKLFF
NA,TRBV7-2,NA,TRBJ2-3,TGTGCCAGCAGCCTAGGGACTAGCACAGATACGCAGTATTTT,CASSLGTSTDTQYF
NA,TRBV5-1,few,TRBJ1-4,TGCGCCAGCAGCTCCGGGGGGTGGGGAAATGAAAAACTGTTTTTT,CASSSGGWGNEKLFF
NA,TRBV15,NA,TRBJ2-7,TGTGCCACCAGCGCCCGAGGCAGTACCTACGAGCAGTACTTC,CATSARGSTYEQYF
TRBD2,TRBV4-2,NA,TRBJ2-1,TGTGCCAGCAGCCAAGTGTCTAGCGGGAGTAATGAGCAGTTCTTC,CASSQVSSGSNEQFF
NA,TRBV18,NA,TRBJ1-1,TGTGCCAGCTCACCATCGACAGAAAAGAACACTGAAGCTTTCTTT,CASSPSTEKNTEAFF
TRBD2,TRBV6-1,NA,TRBJ2-1,TGTGCCAGCAGTGCTAGGACTAGAGTTTCCAGTGAGCAGTTCTTC,CASSARTRVSSEQFF
TRBD1,TRBV6-6,NA,TRBJ2-7,TGTGCCAGCACCCACGGTGGGGACAGGGCGGGCGAGCAGTACTTC,CASTHGGDRAGEQYF
TRBD1,TRBV19,NA,TRBJ1-1,TGTGCCAGTAGTCTAAGTGGACAGGAGAACACTGAAGCTTTCTTT,CASSLSGQENTEAFF
TRBD1,TRBV15,NA,TRBJ1-2,TGTGCCACCAGCAGGGACAGGGGCTTCGGCTACACCTTC,CATSRDRGFGYTF
NA,TRBV5-1,NA,TRBJ1-1,TGCGCCAGCAGCTCTCAGGGTACCGAAGCTTTCTTT,CASSSQGTEAFF
NA,TRBV15,NA,TRBJ2-1,TGTGCCACCAGCAGAGATCGGACAGTCCATGAGCAGTTCTTC,CATSRDRTVHEQFF
NA,TRBV19,NA,TRBJ1-5,TGTGCCAGTAACCCTCAGCGTTATAGCAATCAGCCCCAGCATTTT,CASNPQRYSNQPQHF